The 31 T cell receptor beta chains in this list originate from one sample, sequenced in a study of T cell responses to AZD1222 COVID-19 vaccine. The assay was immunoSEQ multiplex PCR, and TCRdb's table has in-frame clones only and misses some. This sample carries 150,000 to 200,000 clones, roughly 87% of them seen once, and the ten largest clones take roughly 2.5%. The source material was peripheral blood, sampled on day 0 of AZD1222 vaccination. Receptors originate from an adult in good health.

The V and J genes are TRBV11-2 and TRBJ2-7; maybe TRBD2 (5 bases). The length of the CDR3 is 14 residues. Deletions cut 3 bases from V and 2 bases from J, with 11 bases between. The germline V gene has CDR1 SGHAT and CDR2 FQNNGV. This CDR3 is CASSLTNSPYEQYF. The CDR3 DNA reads TGTGCCAGCAGCTTGACTAACAGCCCCTACGAGCAGTACTTC.

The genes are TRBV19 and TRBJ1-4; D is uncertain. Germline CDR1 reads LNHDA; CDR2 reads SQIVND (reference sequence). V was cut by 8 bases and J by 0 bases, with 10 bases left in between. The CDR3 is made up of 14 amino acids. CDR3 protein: CASQKPATNEKLFF. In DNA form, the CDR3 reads TGTGCCAGTCAGAAGCCCGCAACTAATGAAAAACTGTTTTTT.

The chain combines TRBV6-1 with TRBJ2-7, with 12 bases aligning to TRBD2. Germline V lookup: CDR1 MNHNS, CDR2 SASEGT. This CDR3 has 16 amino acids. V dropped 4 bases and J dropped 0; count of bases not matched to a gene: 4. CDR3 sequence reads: CASSGGTSGYSYEQYF. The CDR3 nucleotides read TGTGCCAGCAGTGGGGGGACTAGCGGGTACTCCTACGAGCAGTACTTC.

The CDR3: CASSQVPGPYEQYF. The CDR3 region has the DNA TGTGCCAGCAGCCAAGTTCCAGGGCCCTACGAGCAGTACTTC. V gene TRBV3-1 (or the pseudogene TRBV3-2) combines with J gene TRBJ2-7, with TRBD1 as a possible D gene (5 bases). The CDR3 totals 14 residues. Trimming left V 1 base short and J 2 bases short, with 9 bases between. CDR1 and CDR2 (germline): LGHDT, YNNKEL (reference sequence).

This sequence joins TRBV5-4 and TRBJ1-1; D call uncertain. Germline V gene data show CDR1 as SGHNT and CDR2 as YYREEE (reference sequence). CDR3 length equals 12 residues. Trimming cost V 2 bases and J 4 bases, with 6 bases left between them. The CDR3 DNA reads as TGTGCCAGCAGCTTAGGCTCCACTGAAGCTTTCTTT. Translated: CASSLGSTEAFF.

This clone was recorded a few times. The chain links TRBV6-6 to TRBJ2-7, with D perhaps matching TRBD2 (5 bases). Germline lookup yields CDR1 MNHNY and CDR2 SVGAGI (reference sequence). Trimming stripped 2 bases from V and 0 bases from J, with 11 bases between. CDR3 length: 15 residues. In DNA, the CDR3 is TGTGCCAGCAGTTACAGGACTGGGAACTCCTACGAGCAGTACTTC. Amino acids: CASSYRTGNSYEQYF.

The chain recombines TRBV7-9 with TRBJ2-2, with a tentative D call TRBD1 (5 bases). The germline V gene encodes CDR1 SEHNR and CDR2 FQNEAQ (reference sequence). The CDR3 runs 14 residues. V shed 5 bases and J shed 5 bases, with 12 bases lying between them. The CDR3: CASSVTDSTGELFF. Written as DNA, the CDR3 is TGTGCCAGCAGCGTGACCGACAGTACCGGGGAGCTGTTTTTT.

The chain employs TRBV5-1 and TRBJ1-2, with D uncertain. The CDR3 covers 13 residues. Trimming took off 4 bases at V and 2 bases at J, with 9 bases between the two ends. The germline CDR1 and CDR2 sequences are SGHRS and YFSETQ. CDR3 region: CASSPTGNYGYTF. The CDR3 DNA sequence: TGCGCCAGCAGCCCCACGGGGAACTATGGCTACACCTTC.

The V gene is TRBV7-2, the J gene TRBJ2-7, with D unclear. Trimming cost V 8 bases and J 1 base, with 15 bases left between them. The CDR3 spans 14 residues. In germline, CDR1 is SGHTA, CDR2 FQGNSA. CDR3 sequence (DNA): TGTGCCAGCGCCCTAGGACGGGTTTCCTACGAGCAGTACTTC. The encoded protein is CASALGRVSYEQYF.

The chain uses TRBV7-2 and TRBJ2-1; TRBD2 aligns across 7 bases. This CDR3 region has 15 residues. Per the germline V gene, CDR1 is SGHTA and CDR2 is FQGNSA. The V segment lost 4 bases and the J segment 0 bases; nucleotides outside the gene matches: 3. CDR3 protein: CASSSGGSSYNEQFF. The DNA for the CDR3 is TGTGCCAGCAGCTCTGGCGGGAGCTCCTACAATGAGCAGTTCTTC.

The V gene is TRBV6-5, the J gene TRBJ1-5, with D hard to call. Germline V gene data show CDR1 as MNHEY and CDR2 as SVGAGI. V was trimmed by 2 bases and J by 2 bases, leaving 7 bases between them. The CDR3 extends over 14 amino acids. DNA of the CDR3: TGTGCCAGCAGTTACGGCTGGGGCAATCAGCCCCAGCATTTT. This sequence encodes CASSYGWGNQPQHF.

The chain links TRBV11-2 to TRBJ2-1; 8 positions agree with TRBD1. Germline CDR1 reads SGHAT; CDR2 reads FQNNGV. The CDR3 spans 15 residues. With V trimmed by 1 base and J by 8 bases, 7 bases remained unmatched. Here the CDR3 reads CASSLGRRGLDEQFF. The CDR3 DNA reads TGTGCCAGCAGCTTAGGGCGCAGGGGGCTCGATGAGCAGTTCTTC.

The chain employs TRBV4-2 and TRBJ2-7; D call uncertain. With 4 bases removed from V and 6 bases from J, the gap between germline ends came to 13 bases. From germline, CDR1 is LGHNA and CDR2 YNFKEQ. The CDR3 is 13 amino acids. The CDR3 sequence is CASSPLGEFEQYF. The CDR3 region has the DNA TGTGCCAGCAGCCCCCTCGGAGAGTTCGAGCAGTACTTC.

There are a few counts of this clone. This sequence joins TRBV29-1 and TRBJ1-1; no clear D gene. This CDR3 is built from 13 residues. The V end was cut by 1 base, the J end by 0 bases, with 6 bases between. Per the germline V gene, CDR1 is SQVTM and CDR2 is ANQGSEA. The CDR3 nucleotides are TGCAGCGTTGAAGGGCGAATGAACACTGAAGCTTTCTTT. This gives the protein CSVEGRMNTEAFF.

The CDR3 sequence is CASSIPGTGGKWSYEQYF. The DNA for the CDR3 is TGCGCCAGCAGCATACCCGGGACAGGGGGCAAGTGGTCCTACGAGCAGTACTTC. This chain joins TRBV5-1 and TRBJ2-7; 12 bases agree with TRBD1. The V segment lost 4 bases and the J segment 1 base; nucleotides outside the gene matches: 12. In germline, CDR1 is SGHRS, CDR2 YFSETQ. This CDR3 has 18 amino acids.

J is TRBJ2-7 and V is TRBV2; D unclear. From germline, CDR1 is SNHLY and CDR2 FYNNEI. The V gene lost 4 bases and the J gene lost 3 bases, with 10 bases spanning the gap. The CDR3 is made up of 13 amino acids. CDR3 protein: CASSGAAGYEQYF. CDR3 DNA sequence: TGTGCCAGCAGTGGGGCAGCCGGCTACGAGCAGTACTTC.

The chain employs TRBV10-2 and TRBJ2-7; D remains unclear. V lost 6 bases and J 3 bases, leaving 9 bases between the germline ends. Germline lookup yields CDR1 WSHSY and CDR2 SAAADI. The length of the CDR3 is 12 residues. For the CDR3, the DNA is TGCGCCAGCAGCGTCTCGCTCTACGAGCAGTACTTC. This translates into CASSVSLYEQYF.

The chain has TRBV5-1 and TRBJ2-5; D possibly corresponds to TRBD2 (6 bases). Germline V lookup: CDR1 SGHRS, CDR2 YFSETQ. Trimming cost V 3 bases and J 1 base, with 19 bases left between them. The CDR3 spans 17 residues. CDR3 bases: TGCGCCAGCAGCTGGAGGGGACTGGCGGGGATCCAAGAGACCCAGTACTTC. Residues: CASSWRGLAGIQETQYF.

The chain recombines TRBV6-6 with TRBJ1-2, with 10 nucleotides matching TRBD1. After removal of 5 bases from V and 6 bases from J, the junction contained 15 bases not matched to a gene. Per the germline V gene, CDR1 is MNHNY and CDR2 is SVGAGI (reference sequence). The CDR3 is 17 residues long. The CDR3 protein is CASSRNRDRGSSDGYTF. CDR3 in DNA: TGTGCCAGCAGTCGTAACCGGGACAGGGGATCCTCCGATGGCTACACCTTC.

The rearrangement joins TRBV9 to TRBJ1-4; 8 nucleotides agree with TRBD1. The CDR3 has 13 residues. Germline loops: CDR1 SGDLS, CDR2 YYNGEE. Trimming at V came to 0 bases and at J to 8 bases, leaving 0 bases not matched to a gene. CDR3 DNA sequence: TGTGCCAGCAGCGTAGGGACAGGGGAAAAACTGTTTTTT. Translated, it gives CASSVGTGEKLFF.

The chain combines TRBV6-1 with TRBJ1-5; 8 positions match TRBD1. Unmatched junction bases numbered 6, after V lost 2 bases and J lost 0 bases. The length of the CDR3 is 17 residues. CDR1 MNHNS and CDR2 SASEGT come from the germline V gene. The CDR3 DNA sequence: TGTGCCAGCAGTGAAATGGGACAGGCCTATAGCAATCAGCCCCAGCATTTT. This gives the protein CASSEMGQAYSNQPQHF.

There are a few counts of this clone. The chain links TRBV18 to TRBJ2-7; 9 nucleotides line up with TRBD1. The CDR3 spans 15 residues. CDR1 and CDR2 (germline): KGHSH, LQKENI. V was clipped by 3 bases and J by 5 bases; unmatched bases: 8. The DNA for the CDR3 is TGTGCCAGCTCACCCACCCGGGACAGGGACCACGAGCAGTACTTC. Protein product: CASSPTRDRDHEQYF.

The CDR3, as DNA: TGTGCCAGCAGTTACGGACAGGGAGCTGAAGCTTTCTTT. It is translated as CASSYGQGAEAFF. This chain uses TRBV6-5 with TRBJ1-1; 8 nucleotides match TRBD1. The V gene end was trimmed by 2 bases and the J gene end by 6 bases; junction bases not matched to a gene: 2. Looked up from germline, CDR1 is MNHEY and CDR2 is SVGAGI. The CDR3 covers 13 residues.

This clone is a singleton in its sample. The CDR3 reads CASSRGSGYEQYF. In DNA form, the CDR3 reads TGTGCCAGCAGCCGAGGCTCCGGGTACGAGCAGTACTTC. This sequence joins TRBV3-1 (or the pseudogene TRBV3-2) and TRBJ2-7; D ambiguous. The germline gives CDR1 LGHDT, CDR2 YNNKEL (reference sequence). This CDR3 is 13 amino acids long. V was trimmed by 4 bases and J by 4 bases, leaving 11 bases between them.

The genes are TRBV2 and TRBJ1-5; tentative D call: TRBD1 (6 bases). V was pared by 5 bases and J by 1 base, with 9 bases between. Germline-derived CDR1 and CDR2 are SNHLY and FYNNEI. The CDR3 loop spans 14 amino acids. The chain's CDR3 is CASSTQGSNQPQHF. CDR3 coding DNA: TGTGCCAGCAGTACTCAGGGGAGCAATCAGCCCCAGCATTTT.

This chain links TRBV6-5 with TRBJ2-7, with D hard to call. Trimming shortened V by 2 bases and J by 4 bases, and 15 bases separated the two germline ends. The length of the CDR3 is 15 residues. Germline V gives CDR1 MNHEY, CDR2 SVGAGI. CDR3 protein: CASSYDPTRLYEQYF. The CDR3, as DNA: TGTGCCAGCAGTTACGATCCTACGAGATTGTACGAGCAGTACTTC.

CDR3 DNA sequence: TGTGCCAGCAGCGCAGAAGGGGTTAGCAATCAGCCCCAGCATTTT. Amino acid sequence: CASSAEGVSNQPQHF. The chain recombines TRBV9 with TRBJ1-5; TRBD1 is a possible D gene (5 bases). Deletions cut 3 bases from V and 0 bases from J, with 10 bases between. This CDR3 region has 15 residues. CDR1 is SGDLS, CDR2 YYNGEE, per germline.

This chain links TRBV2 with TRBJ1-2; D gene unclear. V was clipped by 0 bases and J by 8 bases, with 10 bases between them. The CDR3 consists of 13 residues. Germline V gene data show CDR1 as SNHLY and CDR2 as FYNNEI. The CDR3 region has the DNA TGTGCCAGCAGTGAAGCGCTACATTACGGCTACACCTTC. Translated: CASSEALHYGYTF.

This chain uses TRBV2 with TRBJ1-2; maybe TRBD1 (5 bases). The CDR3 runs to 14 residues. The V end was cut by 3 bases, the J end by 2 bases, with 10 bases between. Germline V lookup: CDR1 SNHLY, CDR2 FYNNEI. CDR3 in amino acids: CASSDLPGNYGYTF. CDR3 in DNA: TGTGCCAGCAGTGACCTGCCAGGGAACTATGGCTACACCTTC.

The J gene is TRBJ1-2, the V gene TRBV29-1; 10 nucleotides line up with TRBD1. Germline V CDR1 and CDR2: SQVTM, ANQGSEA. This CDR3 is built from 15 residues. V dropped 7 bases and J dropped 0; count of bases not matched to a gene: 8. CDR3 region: CSAGRTGGANYGYTF. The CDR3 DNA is TGCAGCGCCGGAAGGACAGGGGGAGCTAACTATGGCTACACCTTC.

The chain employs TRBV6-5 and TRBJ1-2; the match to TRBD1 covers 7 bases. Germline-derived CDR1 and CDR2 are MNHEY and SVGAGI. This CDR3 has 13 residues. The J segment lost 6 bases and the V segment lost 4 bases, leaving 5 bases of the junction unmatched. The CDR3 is CASSSGQANGYTF. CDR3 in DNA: TGTGCCAGCAGTTCCGGACAGGCAAATGGCTACACCTTC.